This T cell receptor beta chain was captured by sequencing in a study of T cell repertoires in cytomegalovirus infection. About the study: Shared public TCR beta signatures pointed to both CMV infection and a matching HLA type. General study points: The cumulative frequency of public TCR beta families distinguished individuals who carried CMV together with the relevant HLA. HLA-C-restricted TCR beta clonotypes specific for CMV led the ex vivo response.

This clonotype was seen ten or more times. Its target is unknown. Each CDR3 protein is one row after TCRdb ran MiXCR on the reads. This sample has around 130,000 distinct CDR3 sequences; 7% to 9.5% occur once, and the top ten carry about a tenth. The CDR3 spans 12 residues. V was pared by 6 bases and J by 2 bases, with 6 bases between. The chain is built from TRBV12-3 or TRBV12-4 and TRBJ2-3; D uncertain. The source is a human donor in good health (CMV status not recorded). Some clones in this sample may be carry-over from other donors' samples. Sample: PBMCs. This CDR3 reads CASSLHTDTQYF. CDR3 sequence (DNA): TGTGCCAGCAGCCTTCACACAGATACGCAGTATTTT.